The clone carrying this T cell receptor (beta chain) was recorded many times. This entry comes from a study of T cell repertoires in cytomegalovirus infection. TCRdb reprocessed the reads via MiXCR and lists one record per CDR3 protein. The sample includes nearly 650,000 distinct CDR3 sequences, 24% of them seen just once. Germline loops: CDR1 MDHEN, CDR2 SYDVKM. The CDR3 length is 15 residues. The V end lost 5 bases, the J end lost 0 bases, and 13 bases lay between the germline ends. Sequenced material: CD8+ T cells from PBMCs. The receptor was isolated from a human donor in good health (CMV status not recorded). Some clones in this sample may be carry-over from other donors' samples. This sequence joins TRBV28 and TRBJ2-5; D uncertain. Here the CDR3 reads CASSLLATNQETQYF. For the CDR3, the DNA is TGTGCCAGCAGTCTACTGGCAACAAACCAAGAGACCCAGTACTTC.